This TCR beta chain emerged from a study of Ad26.COV2.S vaccination and SARS-CoV-2 variants. Study results and caveats: Using TCR breadth and depth analyses may have led to underestimated total T cell responses.

The CDR3 has 18 residues. Per germline, CDR1 LNHDA and CDR2 SQIVND (reference sequence). V shed 5 bases, J shed 2 bases, and the junction held 9 bases outside the gene matches. The protocol was immunoSEQ multiplex PCR, while the TCRdb copy is restricted to in-frame clones and leaves out a portion. The table includes about 330,000 clones, about nine tenths detected once. Treatment: some 20 received Ad26.COV2.S at low or high dose, single or two shots; several received placebo; per-sample allocation not given. Specimen acquisition occurred on day 63 following the initial vaccine or placebo injection. Remarks on this clone: Its antigen is not known.

The rearrangement links TRBV19 to TRBJ2-6; TRBD1 agrees at 10 bases. The sample here was peripheral blood, taken in a trial of Ad26.COV2.S vaccine versus placebo. The receptor was isolated from a person between 18 and 59 years old who received the Ad26.COV2.S COVID-19 vaccine or a placebo. This CDR3 reads CASSFGGQGGTGANVLTF. The DNA for the CDR3 is TGTGCCAGTAGTTTCGGAGGACAGGGGGGAACTGGGGCCAACGTCCTGACTTTC. Drawing the rest from reference TRBV19 and TRBJ2-6, the complete variable domain is DGGITQSPKYLFRKEGQNVTLSCEQNLNHDAMYWYRQDPGQGLRLIYYSQIVNDFQKGDIAEGYSVSREKKESFPLTVTSAQKNPTAFYLCASSFGGQGGTGANVLTFGAGSRLTVL.